This TCR beta chain was sequenced during a study of shared clonotypes between healthy human individuals. Per the germline V gene, CDR1 is SGHAT and CDR2 is FQDESV (reference sequence). The V end lost 5 bases, the J end lost 8 bases, and 13 bases lay between the germline ends. The CDR3 consists of 14 residues. Participating donors were healthy, HIV-negative adults free of recent acute infections or vaccinations. The protocol was immunoSEQ multiplex PCR, while the TCRdb copy is restricted to in-frame clones and leaves out a portion. The data show about 2.3 million clones, with more than 85% seen just once and 0.39% held by the top ten.

This sequence joins TRBV11-1 and TRBJ2-6; D might be TRBD1 (6 bases). The sample was naive CD4+ T cells from PBMCs. Indicated subset: CD45RA+ positively selected. This clonotype was obtained from a man aged 18 to 29 in good health. Some clones in this sample may be carry-over from other donors' samples. CDR3 in DNA: TGTGCCAGCAGCAGGACAGCAAGCTCCAACGTCCTGACTTTC. Protein: CASSRTASSNVLTF.